These T cell receptor beta chains were read from a single sample in a study of T cell responses to AZD1222 COVID-19 vaccine. Measured with immunoSEQ multiplex PCR; TCRdb has only the in-frame clones, and not every one. The sample contains about 150,000 clones, roughly 90% of which appear only once. This sample comprised peripheral blood, obtained 28 days after the second AZD1222 dose. These receptors all stem from an adult who received the AZD1222 COVID-19 vaccine. CDR3s include the opening cysteine and the closing phenylalanine or tryptophan. D genes are given only for firm matches. Clone size, where shown, is once, few, many, or a class for clones that have expanded.

d_call clone_size j_call v_call cdr3_nt cdr3_aa
TRBD1 - TRBJ2-2 TRBV19 TGTGCCAGTAGTCCGGGACAGCTAAACACCGGGGAGCTGTTTTTT CASSPGQLNTGELFF
TRBD1 - TRBJ2-7 TRBV6-5 TGTGCCAGCAGACGGGACAGGCGCGACTACGAGCAGTACTTC CASRRDRRDYEQYF
- - TRBJ2-7 TRBV5-1 TGCGCCAGTAGGGACACAGACTCCTACGAGCAGTACTTC CASRDTDSYEQYF
TRBD2 few TRBJ2-1 TRBV25-1 TGTGCCACGCAAACCCCGGGACTAGTCTTTCTTGAGCAGTTCTTC CATQTPGLVFLEQFF
- - TRBJ2-3 TRBV9 TGTGCCAGCAGCGTAGGGGGCTCGCCGGATACGCAGTATTTT CASSVGGSPDTQYF
- - TRBJ1-5 TRBV28 TGTGCCAGCGGGGGGTTTCAGCCCCAGCATTTT CASGGFQPQHF
- - TRBJ2-4 TRBV6-4 TGTGCCAGCAGCCCCACACCTTCGCTAGCCAAAAACATTCAGTACTTC CASSPTPSLAKNIQYF
- - TRBJ1-1 TRBV5-6 TGTGCCACCCTATCATCTCGACAGACAAACACTGAAGCTTTCTTT CATLSSRQTNTEAFF
- once TRBJ2-6 TRBV5-1 TGCGCCAGCAGCTTGGAAATATCCTCTGGGGCCAACGTCCTGACTTTC CASSLEISSGANVLTF
- - TRBJ2-1 TRBV27 TGTGCCAGCAGTTTGGGGGAAAGCTCCTACAATGAGCAGTTCTTC CASSLGESSYNEQFF
- - TRBJ2-1 TRBV6-5 TGTGCCAGCACCGATGTAAGGGTCTACAATGAGCAGTTCTTC CASTDVRVYNEQFF
- - TRBJ1-5 TRBV6-7 TGTGCCAGCACCTCCCTAGGGGCAGGCAAATATAGCAATCAGCCCCAGCATTTT CASTSLGAGKYSNQPQHF
TRBD1 - TRBJ1-1 TRBV24-1 TGTGCCACCAGTGATTCCCGGACAGGGAACACTGAAGCTTTCTTT CATSDSRTGNTEAFF